These T cell receptor beta chains were read from a single sample in a study of cytomegalovirus exposure and HLA in healthy donors. Profiling relied on immunoSEQ multiplex PCR, and the TCRdb table lists in-frame clones only, not all of them. Of approximately 99,000 clones in the sample, around 95% were seen once. Sequencing was carried out using PBMCs. Receptors originate from a woman aged 18-30 years in good health and CMV-seronegative. Each CDR3 is given with its conserved first and last residue. A D gene is named only where the DNA matches it firmly. Clone size is stated in some rows and not others, as once, few, many or a class when expanded.

TRBJ2-7	NA	TRBV28	15	TRBD2	TGTGCCAGCAGTGCCCCGGGACTAGTCGTCGACGAGCAGTACTTC	CASSAPGLVVDEQYF
TRBJ2-7	NA	TRBV28	17	TRBD2	TGTGCCAGCAGTTTAAATCGGGGACTAGCGGTTTCCTACGAGCAGTACTTC	CASSLNRGLAVSYEQYF
TRBJ1-2	NA	TRBV6-5	12	NA	TGTGCCAGCAAGCCAGGGGCCTATGGCTACACCTTC	CASKPGAYGYTF
TRBJ1-2	NA	TRBV9	15	NA	TGTGCCAGCAGCGTTGGAGTTAGTTCTAACTATGGCTACACCTTC	CASSVGVSSNYGYTF
TRBJ1-2	NA	TRBV7-9	14	TRBD1	TGTGCCAGCAGCAAGACAGGGGGCGGTAATGGCTACACCTTC	CASSKTGGGNGYTF
TRBJ1-3	NA	TRBV5-6	15	TRBD1	TGTGCCAGCAGCTCACAAAGGGGGCGAGGAAACACCATATATTTT	CASSSQRGRGNTIYF
TRBJ2-5	NA	TRBV5-1	13	NA	TGCGCCAGCAGCTTGTACTTCCAAGAGACCCAGTACTTC	CASSLYFQETQYF
TRBJ1-5	NA	TRBV28	15	NA	TGTGCCAGCAGTTTACTCTCCAGTAGCAATCAGCCCCAGCATTTT	CASSLLSSSNQPQHF
TRBJ1-1	NA	TRBV28	14	NA	TGTGCCAGCAGTTTATGGGCAGTGAACACTGAAGCTTTCTTT	CASSLWAVNTEAFF
TRBJ1-2	NA	TRBV30	14	TRBD1	TGTGCCTGGAGTACCACAGGGGTACTATATGGCTACACCTTC	CAWSTTGVLYGYTF
TRBJ1-1	NA	TRBV2	15	NA	TGTGCCAGCAAAATCGACAGCCTTGTTAACACTGAAGCTTTCTTT	CASKIDSLVNTEAFF
TRBJ1-1	NA	TRBV19	14	NA	TGTGCGAGTAGACATGGGACACATGGCACTGAAGCTTTCTTT	CASRHGTHGTEAFF
TRBJ2-4	once	TRBV18	13	NA	TGTGCCAGCTCACCGGACTCTGGTGGCATTCAGTACTTC	CASSPDSGGIQYF
TRBJ2-1	NA	TRBV11-1	13	NA	TGTGCCAGCAGCTTTAGGGGCGGGGATGAGCAGTTCTTC	CASSFRGGDEQFF
TRBJ1-6	NA	TRBV28	16	NA	TGTGCCAGCAGTTTAATATTGAGCTCCTATAATTCACCCCTCCACTTT	CASSLILSSYNSPLHF
TRBJ2-5	once	TRBV9	13	NA	TGTGCCAGCAGCGTATCAGGGGAAGAGACCCAGTACTTC	CASSVSGEETQYF
TRBJ2-7	few	TRBV4-1	15	TRBD1	TGCGCCAGCAGCCCATCCGGGACAGGGGCCTACGAGCAGTACTTC	CASSPSGTGAYEQYF
TRBJ2-3	NA	TRBV4-1	14	NA	TGCGCCAGCAGCCAGGCCACAGGGACAGATACGCAGTATTTT	CASSQATGTDTQYF
TRBJ1-2	NA	TRBV6-6	13	TRBD1	TGTGCCAGCTCACAGGGGGCGCGGTATGGCTACACCTTC	CASSQGARYGYTF
TRBJ1-1	NA	TRBV6-4	16	NA	TGTGCCAGCAGTGACGTGTGGGCGGGGAAGAACACTGAAGCTTTCTTT	CASSDVWAGKNTEAFF
TRBJ2-1	NA	TRBV4-2	16	TRBD2	TGTGCCAGCAGCCAAGAGGTCCACGGGGGGGCGAATGAGCAGTTCTTC	CASSQEVHGGANEQFF
TRBJ2-5	NA	TRBV15	16	NA	TGTGCCACCAGCAGAGATCGCAGGGGATTTGAAGAGACCCAGTACTTC	CATSRDRRGFEETQYF
TRBJ1-1	NA	TRBV28	14	NA	TGTGCCAGCAGCCGCACATGGGGAGCAGCTGAAGCTTTCTTT	CASSRTWGAAEAFF
TRBJ1-2	NA	TRBV2	16	TRBD1	TGTGCCAGCAAATCTACCGGGACAGAGGGTTCGTATGGCTACACCTTC	CASKSTGTEGSYGYTF
TRBJ1-6	NA	TRBV28	12	NA	TGTGCCAGCCGAACCGCTAGTTCACCCCTCCACTTT	CASRTASSPLHF
TRBJ1-2	NA	TRBV29-1	11	NA	TGCAGCGTTGACCAGGGCTATGGCTACACCTTC	CSVDQGYGYTF
TRBJ2-7	NA	TRBV7-8	15	TRBD1	TGTGCCAGCAGCACCCGCCTGACAGGGGGCTACGAGCAGTACTTC	CASSTRLTGGYEQYF
TRBJ2-5	NA	TRBV7-9	14	TRBD1	TGTGCCAGCAGGCTGGACAGGGACCAAGAGACCCAGTACTTC	CASRLDRDQETQYF